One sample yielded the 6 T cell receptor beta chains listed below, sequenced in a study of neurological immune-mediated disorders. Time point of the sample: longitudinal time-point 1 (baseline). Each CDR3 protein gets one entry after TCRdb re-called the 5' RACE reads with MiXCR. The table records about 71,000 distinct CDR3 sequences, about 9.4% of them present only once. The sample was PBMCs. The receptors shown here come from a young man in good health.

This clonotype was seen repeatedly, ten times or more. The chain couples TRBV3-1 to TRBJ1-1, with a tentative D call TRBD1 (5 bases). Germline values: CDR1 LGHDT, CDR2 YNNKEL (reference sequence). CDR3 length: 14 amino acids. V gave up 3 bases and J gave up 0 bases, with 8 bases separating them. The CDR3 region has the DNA TGTGCCAGCAGCCAGGGGGTCATGAACACTGAAGCTTTCTTT. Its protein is CASSQGVMNTEAFF.

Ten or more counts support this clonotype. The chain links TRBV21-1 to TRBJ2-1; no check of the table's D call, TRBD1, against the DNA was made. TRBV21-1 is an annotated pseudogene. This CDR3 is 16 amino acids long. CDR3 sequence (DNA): TGTGCCAGCAGCGGTCAACAGGGGGCGCGTCACAATGAGCAGTTCTTC. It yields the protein CASSGQQGARHNEQFF.

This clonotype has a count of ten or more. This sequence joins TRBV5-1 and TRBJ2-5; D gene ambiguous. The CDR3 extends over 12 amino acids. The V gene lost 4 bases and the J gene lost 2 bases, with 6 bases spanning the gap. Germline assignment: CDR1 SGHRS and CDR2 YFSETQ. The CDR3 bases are TGCGCCAGCAGCACAGATCAAGAGACCCAGTACTTC. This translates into CASSTDQETQYF.

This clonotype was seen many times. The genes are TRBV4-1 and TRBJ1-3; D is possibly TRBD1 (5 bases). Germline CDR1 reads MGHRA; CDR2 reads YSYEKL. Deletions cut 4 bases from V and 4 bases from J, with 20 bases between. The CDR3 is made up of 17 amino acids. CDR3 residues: CASSRGRGENLGNTIYF. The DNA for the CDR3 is TGCGCCAGCAGCCGCGGGAGGGGCGAGAATCTCGGAAACACCATATATTTT.

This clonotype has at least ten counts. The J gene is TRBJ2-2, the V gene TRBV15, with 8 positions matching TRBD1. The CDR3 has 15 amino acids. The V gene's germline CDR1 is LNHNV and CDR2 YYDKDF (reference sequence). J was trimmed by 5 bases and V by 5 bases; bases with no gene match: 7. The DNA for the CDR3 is TGTGCCACCAGCGAAGGACAGGGAGAAACCGGGGAGCTGTTTTTT. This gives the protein CATSEGQGETGELFF.

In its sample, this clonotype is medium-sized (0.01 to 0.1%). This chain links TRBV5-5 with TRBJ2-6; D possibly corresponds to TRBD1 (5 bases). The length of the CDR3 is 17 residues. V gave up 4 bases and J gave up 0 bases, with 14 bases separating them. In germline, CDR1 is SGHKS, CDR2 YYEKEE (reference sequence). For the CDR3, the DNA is TGTGCCAGCAGCCCCTCCACAGGAAACTCTGGGGCCAACGTCCTGACTTTC. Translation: CASSPSTGNSGANVLTF.